This TCR beta chain originates from a study of CD8 T cells in Susac syndrome. The RNA input was about 0.5 to 1 ug, and it was reverse transcribed with random hexamers. TCRdb re-analysed the immunoSEQ multiplex PCR reads in MiXCR, keeping a single row per CDR3 protein. This sample has around 130,000 distinct CDR3 sequences, with less than 95% found just once. Sequencing of TCR beta covered CD8+ and CD4+ T cells obtained from blood. This clonotype was sampled from a human donor in good health. Sequencing input: CD4+ T cells from PBMCs.

As DNA, the CDR3 is TGTGCCAGCAGTTATTACAGCTCTGGGGCCAACGTCCTGACTTTC. Translating gives CASSYYSSGANVLTF. This chain uses TRBV6-5 with TRBJ2-6; D is ambiguous. V lost 3 bases, J lost 0 bases, and 6 bases lay in between. CDR1 MNHEY and CDR2 SVGAGI come from the germline V gene. The CDR3 is 15 amino acids.